The T cell receptor beta chain under discussion was sequenced for a study of cytomegalovirus exposure and HLA in healthy donors. The table came from immunoSEQ multiplex PCR; TCRdb's copy has only in-frame clones and leaves some out. The sample shows tens of thousands of clones, approximately 93% of them seen only once. Broader study findings: Diagnosis of cytomegalovirus status made by the classifier reportedly showed high specificity and sensitivity. The finding came from a later analysis; first-cohort TCR clusters tended to co-occur in the 130 or so validation repertoires. TCR beta chains numbering more than 150 were designated cytomegalovirus-associated.

Germline values: CDR1 SGDLS, CDR2 YYNGEE. This CDR3 is built from 17 residues. V shed 0 bases, J shed 2 bases, and the junction held 5 bases outside the gene matches. This clone was seen only once. Its antigen is not known. The sequence came from a man between 18 and 35 years old in good health and CMV-seropositive. Material for sequencing was PBMCs. J is TRBJ2-3 and V is TRBV9; TRBD2 aligns across 11 bases. Here the CDR3 DNA reads TGTGCCAGCAGCGTAGAGGCTAGCGGGGGGTACACAGATACGCAGTATTTT. Translated: CASSVEASGGYTDTQYF.